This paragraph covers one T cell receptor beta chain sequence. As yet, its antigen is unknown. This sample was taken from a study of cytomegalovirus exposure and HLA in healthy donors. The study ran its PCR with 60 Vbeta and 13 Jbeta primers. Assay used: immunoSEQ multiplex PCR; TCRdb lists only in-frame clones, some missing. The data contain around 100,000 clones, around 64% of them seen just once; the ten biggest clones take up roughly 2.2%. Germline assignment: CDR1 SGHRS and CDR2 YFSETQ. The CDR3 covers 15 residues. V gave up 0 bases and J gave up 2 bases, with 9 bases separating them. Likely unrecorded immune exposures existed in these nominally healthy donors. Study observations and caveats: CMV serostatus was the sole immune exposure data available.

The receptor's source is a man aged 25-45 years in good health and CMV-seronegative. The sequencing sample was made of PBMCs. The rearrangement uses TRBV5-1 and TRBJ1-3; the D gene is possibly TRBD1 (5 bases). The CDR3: CASSLDIGAGNTIYF. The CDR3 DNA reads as TGCGCCAGCAGCTTGGATATAGGGGCTGGAAACACCATATATTTT.